One T cell receptor (beta chain) is described in this entry. The data were produced by immunoSEQ multiplex PCR, yet TCRdb's version contains in-frame clones alone and is incomplete. The data contain 85,000 to 100,000 clones, around 96% of them seen just once; the ten biggest clones take up just over 0.2%. This specimen comes from a study of technical replicates of blood from a handful of donors. The CDR3 length is 13 residues. The V end lost 2 bases, the J end lost 6 bases, and 7 bases lay between the germline ends. Germline CDR1 reads MNHNY; CDR2 reads SVGAGI (reference sequence). Sequencing used T cells isolated from PBMCs. This clonotype was sampled from a human donor in good health. The V and J genes are TRBV6-6 and TRBJ2-2; D is undetermined. The CDR3 nucleotides read TGTGCCAGCAGTTACCTGGCTGCCGGGGAGCTGTTTTTT. Translated, it gives CASSYLAAGELFF.